This paragraph reports one T cell receptor (beta chain). Per the original methods: Reference gene primers were amplified, and this amplification served to estimate nucleated cell counts. Sequenced by immunoSEQ multiplex PCR; TCRdb stores in-frame clones only, minus some. The V and J calls and the clone size are those of that table, but D and trimming were determined from the DNA. The top ten hold 0.9% to 1% of the sample, which has about 240,000 clones, approximately 90% seen once. This specimen belongs to a study of blood T cell repertoires in COVID-19. About the research overall: COVID-19 samples from acute and convalescent phases originated in the United States, Italy and Spain. Sources were T cells, B-cell-depleted T cells, or PBMCs; the material itself was cDNA or gDNA.

The V and J ends lost 1 base and 4 bases respectively, with 13 bases between them. CDR1 and CDR2 (germline): SEHNR, FQNEAQ (reference sequence). CDR3 length: 15 residues. The source is a woman aged 40-49 years who had recovered from COVID-19. The chain couples TRBV7-9 to TRBJ1-2; tentatively, D is TRBD1 (6 bases). Sequencing used peripheral blood. The CDR3 region is CASSLGGGSAYGYTF. The CDR3 DNA is TGTGCCAGCAGCTTAGGGGGGGGCAGCGCCTATGGCTACACCTTC.